This T cell receptor (beta chain) originates from a study of beta chain features in type 1 diabetes. Overall study results and limits: Patients' naive, central memory and regulatory TCRB repertoires appeared more alike than those of healthy donors. The study found moderately but significantly shorter TCRB CDR3s in all four CD4+ subsets of Type 1 diabetes patients.

The CDR3 sequence is 13 residues long. Germline V gene sequence: CDR1 MNHNY, CDR2 SVGAGI (reference sequence). V was clipped by 2 bases and J by 6 bases, with 8 bases between them. This clone was seen a few times. Antigen specificity is unknown. TCRB transcripts that were expressed got sequenced, as all of the isolated RNA had been reverse transcribed. The data were produced by immunoSEQ multiplex PCR, yet TCRdb's version contains in-frame clones alone and is incomplete. Of about 160,000 clones listed, about 7.8% are singletons. The sequence derives from a woman aged 40-49 years with type 1 diabetes. Sequencing used central memory CD4+ T cells from blood. This chain links TRBV6-6 with TRBJ1-5; a weak D match, TRBD1 (5 bases). CDR3 in DNA: TGTGCCAGCAGTTACCGACAGTCTCAGCCCCAGCATTTT. This gives the protein CASSYRQSQPQHF.